What follows describes a single T cell receptor beta chain. These data originate in a study of blood T cell repertoires in COVID-19. Across the study: COVID-19 samples, acute and convalescent, were from the United States, Italy and Spain.

The ends lost 6 bases at V and 8 bases at J; junction bases unmatched: 9. The CDR3 covers 13 residues. Germline V gene data show CDR1 as MNHEY and CDR2 as SVGAGI. The table came from immunoSEQ multiplex PCR; TCRdb's copy has only in-frame clones and leaves some out. The data hold about 240,000 clones, with around 86% observed a single time. This chain joins TRBV6-5 and TRBJ1-1; 7 bases match TRBD1. The clonotype originates from a woman aged 65 to 85 with active or convalescent COVID-19. Sequenced: peripheral blood. The CDR3, as DNA: TGTGCCAGCAGCCGGGACAGTTCTATGGAAGCTTTCTTT. It specifies CASSRDSSMEAFF.